A single sample is the source of the 24 T cell receptor beta chains below, sequenced in a study of cytomegalovirus exposure and HLA in healthy donors. The PCR contained 60 Vbeta and 13 Jbeta primers. The assay was immunoSEQ multiplex PCR, and TCRdb's table has in-frame clones only and misses some. The sample lists some 150,000 clones, 80% occurring once. Specimen: PBMCs. These receptors were collected from a woman aged 45-65 years in good health and CMV-seronegative.

As for this clone: This sample also contains other DNA sequences that code for the same CDR3. The chain recombines TRBV18 with TRBJ2-7; TRBD2 agrees at 9 bases. J was trimmed by 3 bases and V by 3 bases; bases with no gene match: 3. This CDR3 spans 14 amino acids. Looked up from germline, CDR1 is KGHSH and CDR2 is LQKENI. The CDR3 reads CASSPGTSSYEQYF. In nucleotides, the CDR3 is TGTGCCAGCTCACCGGGGACTAGCAGCTACGAGCAGTACTTC.

The rearrangement uses TRBV27 and TRBJ2-3; 8 positions agree with TRBD1. V lost 4 bases, J lost 2 bases, and 8 bases stayed unmatched. CDR1 and CDR2 (germline): MNHEY, SMNVEV (reference sequence). The CDR3 runs to 16 residues. The CDR3 DNA is TGTGCCAGCAGTTCGGGACAGGACCGTTTCACAGATACGCAGTATTTT. This gives the protein CASSSGQDRFTDTQYF.

This clone was recorded once. The chain joins TRBV6-6 to TRBJ2-2, with D hard to call. The germline CDR1 and CDR2 sequences are MNHNY and SVGAGI (reference sequence). Trimming cost V 3 bases and J 1 base, with 9 bases left between them. CDR3 size: 15 residues. CDR3 DNA sequence: TGTGCCAGCAGTTATAGTTCTGAGAACACCGGGGAGCTGTTTTTT. Residues: CASSYSSENTGELFF.

This clone turned up a few times. The rearrangement uses TRBV5-1 and TRBJ2-3; a possible D gene is TRBD2 (5 bases). V lost 0 bases, J lost 0 bases, and 8 bases lay in between. This CDR3 spans 15 amino acids. CDR1 and CDR2 (germline): SGHRS, YFSETQ. The CDR3 coding sequence is TGCGCCAGCAGCTTGGTAAGCGGTAGCACAGATACGCAGTATTTT. Protein sequence: CASSLVSGSTDTQYF.

The chain links TRBV5-1 to TRBJ2-7; D is ambiguous. Trimming took 0 bases from V and 2 from J, leaving 9 bases between them. This CDR3 is 14 amino acids long. Germline V lookup: CDR1 SGHRS, CDR2 YFSETQ. The CDR3 protein is CASSLEQPAYEQYF. For the CDR3, the DNA is TGCGCCAGCAGCTTGGAACAACCAGCCTACGAGCAGTACTTC.

This rearrangement joins TRBV28 to TRBJ1-2, with a tentative D call TRBD1 (6 bases). The CDR3 has 16 amino acids. Germline V gene lookup returns CDR1 MDHEN and CDR2 SYDVKM. Trimming shortened V by 6 bases and J by 0 bases, and 17 bases separated the two germline ends. CDR3 sequence (DNA): TGTGCCAGCAGGCGATCAGGGGCCCGAGCTAACTATGGCTACACCTTC. Amino acids: CASRRSGARANYGYTF.

A few counts support this clone. The chain recombines TRBV5-1 with TRBJ1-1; TRBD1 agrees at 10 bases. After removal of 0 bases from V and 6 bases from J, the junction contained 8 bases not matched to a gene. Germline V gene data show CDR1 as SGHRS and CDR2 as YFSETQ. CDR3 size: 16 residues. Written as DNA, the CDR3 is TGCGCCAGCAGCTTGGGGGGACAGGGGTACGGGGCTGAAGCTTTCTTT. This gives the protein CASSLGGQGYGAEAFF.

This clone was counted a few times. The chain couples TRBV6-5 to TRBJ2-6; the match to TRBD1 covers 10 bases. The J segment lost 4 bases and the V segment lost 9 bases, leaving 6 bases of the junction unmatched. The CDR3 sequence is 15 residues long. CDR1 and CDR2 from the germline V gene are MNHEY and SVGAGI. CDR3 sequence: CASGQGVTGANVLTF. CDR3 sequence (DNA): TGTGCCAGTGGACAGGGGGTAACCGGGGCCAACGTCCTGACTTTC.

This chain joins TRBV27 and TRBJ2-3; no firm D call. Germline V lookup: CDR1 MNHEY, CDR2 SMNVEV (reference sequence). The CDR3 totals 14 residues. The V gene lost 6 bases and the J gene lost 4 bases, with 14 bases spanning the gap. CDR3 coding DNA: TGTGCCAGCAGCGTAGCCCCCACCGCAGATACGCAGTATTTT. Protein product: CASSVAPTADTQYF.

The chain employs TRBV7-2 and TRBJ2-5; possible D gene TRBD2, 6 bases. The germline V and J ends were trimmed by 5 bases and 1 base, with 17 bases remaining between them. This CDR3 is 16 amino acids long. In germline, CDR1 is SGHTA, CDR2 FQGNSA. The CDR3 is CASSGPRGTAQETQYF. CDR3 in DNA: TGTGCCAGCAGCGGGCCGCGGGGCACCGCCCAAGAGACCCAGTACTTC.

This chain joins TRBV14 and TRBJ2-7, with TRBD1 as a possible D gene (5 bases). V was cut by 5 bases and J by 4 bases, with 18 bases left in between. The CDR3 spans 15 residues. The V gene's germline CDR1 is SGHDN and CDR2 FVKESK. CDR3 loop: CASSERRGLAYEQYF. The CDR3, as DNA: TGTGCCAGCAGCGAACGAAGGGGATTGGCATACGAGCAGTACTTC.

V is TRBV5-1 and J is TRBJ2-7, with 10 positions matching TRBD1. Per germline, CDR1 SGHRS and CDR2 YFSETQ. There are 14 residues in the CDR3. V was pared by 4 bases and J by 6 bases, with 7 bases of the junction left unmatched. CDR3 sequence: CASSPTGGLSEQYF. The CDR3 coding sequence is TGCGCCAGCAGCCCGACAGGGGGCCTGAGCGAGCAGTACTTC.

This clone has a handful of counts. Other DNA sequences within the sample encode an identical CDR3. The chain recombines TRBV5-8 with TRBJ2-7, with D unresolved. The V end lost 3 bases, the J end lost 4 bases, and 5 bases lay between the germline ends. The CDR3 covers 11 residues. Germline V gene lookup returns CDR1 SGHTS and CDR2 YDEGEE. DNA for the CDR3: TGTGCCAGCAGCTCTCTATACGAGCAGTACTTC. Protein product: CASSSLYEQYF.

In its sample, this clone was seen a few times. This chain links TRBV29-1 with TRBJ1-1; maybe TRBD1 (5 bases). This CDR3 has 11 residues. The ends were cut back, 5 bases at V and 5 bases at J, with 9 bases in the middle. Per the germline V gene, CDR1 is SQVTM and CDR2 is ANQGSEA. The DNA of the CDR3 is TGCAGCGTTAAGTCAGGGACTGAAGCTTTCTTT. Translated, it gives CSVKSGTEAFF.

On this clone itself: One junction end does not reproduce the germline sequence, and a read error may be involved. The chain uses TRBV7-7 and TRBJ2-3; D might be TRBD2 (6 bases). This CDR3 comprises 15 residues. The germline V gene has CDR1 SSHAT and CDR2 FNYEAQ (reference sequence). The CDR3, as DNA: TGTGCTAGCAGCTTAAGAGTGGGGGGAACAGATACGCAGTATTTT. Encoded protein: CASSLRVGGTDTQYF.

J is TRBJ2-5 and V is TRBV12-5, with D possibly TRBD2 on 6 matching bases. This CDR3 is built from 14 residues. Germline CDR1 is LGHNT and CDR2 is FRNRAP. Trimming cost V 5 bases and J 0 bases, with 10 bases left between them. The CDR3 loop reads CASGDRDYQETQYF. For the CDR3, the DNA is TGTGCTAGTGGTGACCGGGACTACCAAGAGACCCAGTACTTC.

This clone was seen once. This sequence joins TRBV5-6 and TRBJ1-1; no definite D call. The CDR3 length is 14 residues. The germline gives CDR1 SGHDT, CDR2 YYEEEE. Trimming stripped 4 bases from V and 1 base from J, with 11 bases between. CDR3 sequence (DNA): TGTGCCAGCAGCCGTCGAGCAGGGAACACTGAAGCTTTCTTT. It codes for CASSRRAGNTEAFF. Full variable domain (outside the CDR3, taken from reference TRBV5-6 and TRBJ1-1): DAGVTQSPTHLIKTRGQQVTLRCSPKSGHDTVSWYQQALGQGPQFIFQYYEEEERQRGNFPDRFSGHQFPNYSSELNVNALLLGDSALYLCASSRRAGNTEAFFGQGTRLTVV.

V and J are TRBV9 and TRBJ2-7; 9 nucleotides agree with TRBD1. CDR3 size: 15 residues. The germline gives CDR1 SGDLS, CDR2 YYNGEE. Germline trimming cut 3 bases from V and 4 bases from J; bases unmatched to any gene: 8. The CDR3, as DNA: TGTGCCAGCAGCGCATCCGGGACAGGGCTGTACGAGCAGTACTTC. This encodes CASSASGTGLYEQYF.

This chain joins TRBV13 and TRBJ1-2; no reliable D call. Germline V gene data show CDR1 as PRHDT and CDR2 as FYEKMQ (reference sequence). Between the trimmed V and J ends, which lost 0 bases and 2 bases, there was a span of 4 bases. The CDR3 contains 13 residues. DNA for the CDR3: TGTGCCAGCAGCTTAGGCGGGAACTATGGCTACACCTTC. Residues: CASSLGGNYGYTF.

The chain recombines TRBV5-1 with TRBJ2-3; TRBD2 matches at 9 bases. Germline V gene sequence: CDR1 SGHRS, CDR2 YFSETQ. The CDR3 extends over 17 amino acids. V was pared by 0 bases and J by 2 bases, with 7 bases of the junction left unmatched. The DNA for the CDR3 is TGCGCCAGCAGCTTGGAAAGAGCGGGAGGTACCACAGATACGCAGTATTTT. Translation gives CASSLERAGGTTDTQYF. Drawing the rest from reference TRBV5-1 and TRBJ2-3, the complete variable domain is KAGVTQTPRYLIKTRGQQVTLSCSPISGHRSVSWYQQTPGQGLQFLFEYFSETQRNKGNFPGRFSGRQFSNSRSEMNVSTLELGDSALYLCASSLERAGGTTDTQYFGPGTRLTVL.

The chain uses TRBV9 and TRBJ2-2; no firm D call. Germline V lookup: CDR1 SGDLS, CDR2 YYNGEE. The V and J ends lost 0 bases and 5 bases respectively, with 14 bases between them. This CDR3 is 16 amino acids long. CDR3 coding DNA: TGTGCCAGCAGCGTAGTTGCAAGCGCCCCTACCGGGGAGCTGTTTTTT. Its protein is CASSVVASAPTGELFF.

A single count supports this clone. The rearrangement uses TRBV7-6 and TRBJ2-1, with 8 bases matching TRBD2. There are 14 residues in the CDR3. The germline V gene has CDR1 SGHVS and CDR2 FNYEAQ. V shed 5 bases, J shed 7 bases, and the junction held 7 bases outside the gene matches. CDR3 protein: CASSRHGGGNEQFF. The CDR3 DNA sequence: TGTGCCAGCAGCCGTCACGGGGGGGGGAATGAGCAGTTCTTC.

The J gene is TRBJ2-7, the V gene TRBV9, with 9 bases that match TRBD2. The CDR3 covers 16 residues. Germline CDR1 reads SGDLS; CDR2 reads YYNGEE. J gave up 6 bases and V 2 bases, and 12 bases lay outside the gene matches. For the CDR3, the DNA is TGTGCCAGCAGCGTGGGGCTAGCGGGGCTCAACGCCGAGCAGTACTTC. It codes for CASSVGLAGLNAEQYF. The full variable domain, completed using reference TRBV9 and TRBJ2-7, is DSGVTQTPKHLITATGQRVTLRCSPRSGDLSVYWYQQSLDQGLQFLIQYYNGEERAKGNILERFSAQQFPDLHSELNLSSLELGDSALYFCASSVGLAGLNAEQYFGPGTRLTVT.

This clone was observed once. The chain is built from TRBV7-3 and TRBJ2-1; the D is unclear. V lost 5 bases and J 0 bases, leaving 11 bases between the germline ends. This CDR3 is 15 amino acids long. CDR1 is SGHTA and CDR2 is FQGTGA in the germline V gene. DNA for the CDR3: TGTGCCAGCAGCCCTTCGTATAGCTCCTACAATGAGCAGTTCTTC. Protein sequence: CASSPSYSSYNEQFF.